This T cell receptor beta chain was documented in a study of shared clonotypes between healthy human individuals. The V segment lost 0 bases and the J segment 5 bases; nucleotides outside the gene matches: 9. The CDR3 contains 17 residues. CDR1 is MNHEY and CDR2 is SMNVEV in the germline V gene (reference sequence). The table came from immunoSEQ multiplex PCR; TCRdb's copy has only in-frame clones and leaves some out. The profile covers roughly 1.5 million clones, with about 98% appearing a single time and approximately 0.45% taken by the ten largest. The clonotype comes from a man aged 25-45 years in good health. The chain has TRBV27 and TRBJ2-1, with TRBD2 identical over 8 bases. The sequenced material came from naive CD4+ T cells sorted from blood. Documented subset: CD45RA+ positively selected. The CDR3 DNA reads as TGTGCCAGCAGTTTATCGGCTTGGAGGACTAGCCACAATGAGCAGTTCTTC. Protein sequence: CASSLSAWRTSHNEQFF.